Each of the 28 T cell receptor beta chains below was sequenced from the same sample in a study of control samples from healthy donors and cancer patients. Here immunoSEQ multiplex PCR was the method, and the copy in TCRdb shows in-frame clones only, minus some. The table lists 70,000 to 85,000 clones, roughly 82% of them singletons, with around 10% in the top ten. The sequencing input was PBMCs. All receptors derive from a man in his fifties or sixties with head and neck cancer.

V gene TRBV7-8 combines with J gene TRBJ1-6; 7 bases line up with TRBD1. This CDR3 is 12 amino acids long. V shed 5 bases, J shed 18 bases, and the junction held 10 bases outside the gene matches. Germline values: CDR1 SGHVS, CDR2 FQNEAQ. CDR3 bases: TGTGCCAGCAGCACCTGGACAGGCCCGTACCACTTT. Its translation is CASSTWTGPYHF.

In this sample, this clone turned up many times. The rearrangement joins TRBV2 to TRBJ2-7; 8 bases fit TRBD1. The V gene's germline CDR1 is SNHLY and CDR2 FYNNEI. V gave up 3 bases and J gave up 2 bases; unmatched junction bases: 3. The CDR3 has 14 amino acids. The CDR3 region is CASSEGDRTYEQYF. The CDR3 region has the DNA TGTGCCAGCAGTGAGGGGGACAGGACCTACGAGCAGTACTTC.

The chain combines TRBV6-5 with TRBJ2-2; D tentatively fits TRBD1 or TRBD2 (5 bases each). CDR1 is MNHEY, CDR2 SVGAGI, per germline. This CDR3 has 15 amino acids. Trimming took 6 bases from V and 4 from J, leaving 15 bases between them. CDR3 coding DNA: TGTGCCAGCAGAGTCAACGGGGCCGTCACCGGGGAGCTGTTTTTT. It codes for CASRVNGAVTGELFF.

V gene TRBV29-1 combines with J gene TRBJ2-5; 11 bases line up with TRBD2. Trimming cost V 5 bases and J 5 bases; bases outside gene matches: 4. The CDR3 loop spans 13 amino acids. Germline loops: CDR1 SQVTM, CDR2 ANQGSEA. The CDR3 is CSVLAGGWETQYF. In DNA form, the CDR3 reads TGCAGCGTTCTAGCGGGAGGTTGGGAGACCCAGTACTTC. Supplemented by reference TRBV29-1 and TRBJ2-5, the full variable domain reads SAVISQKPSRDICQRGTSLTIQCQVDSQVTMMFWYRQQPGQSLTLIATANQGSEATYESGFVIDKFPISRPNLTFSTLTVSNMSPEDSSIYLCSVLAGGWETQYFGPGTRLLVL.

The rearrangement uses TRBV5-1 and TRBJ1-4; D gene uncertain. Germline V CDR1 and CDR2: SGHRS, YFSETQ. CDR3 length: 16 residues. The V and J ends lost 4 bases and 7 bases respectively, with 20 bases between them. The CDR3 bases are TGCGCCAGCAGCAGAGGAATTGGAGGCATTGCTGAAAAACTGTTTTTT. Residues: CASSRGIGGIAEKLFF. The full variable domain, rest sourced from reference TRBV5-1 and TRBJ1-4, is KAGVTQTPRYLIKTRGQQVTLSCSPISGHRSVSWYQQTPGQGLQFLFEYFSETQRNKGNFPGRFSGRQFSNSRSEMNVSTLELGDSALYLCASSRGIGGIAEKLFFGSGTQLSVL.

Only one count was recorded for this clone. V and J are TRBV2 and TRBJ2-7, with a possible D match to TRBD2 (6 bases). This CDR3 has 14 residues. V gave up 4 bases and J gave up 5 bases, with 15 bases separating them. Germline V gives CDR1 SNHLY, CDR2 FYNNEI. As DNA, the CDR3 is TGTGCCAGCAGTGTCTTGTCGGGAGTCGACGAGCAGTACTTC. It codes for CASSVLSGVDEQYF.

DNA for the CDR3: TGTGCCAGCAGCTTGAACTATGGCTACACCTTC. Protein product: CASSLNYGYTF. The chain joins TRBV5-6 to TRBJ1-2; D is unclear. Germline V gene data show CDR1 as SGHDT and CDR2 as YYEEEE. Deletions cut 1 base from V and 2 bases from J, with 0 bases between. This CDR3 spans 11 amino acids.

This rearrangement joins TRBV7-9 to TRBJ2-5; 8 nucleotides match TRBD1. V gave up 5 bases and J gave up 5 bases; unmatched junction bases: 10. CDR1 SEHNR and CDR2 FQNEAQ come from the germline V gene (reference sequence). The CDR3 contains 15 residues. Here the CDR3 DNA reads TGTGCCAGCAGCCCCCGCGACAGGGGCTTTGAGACCCAGTACTTC. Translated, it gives CASSPRDRGFETQYF.

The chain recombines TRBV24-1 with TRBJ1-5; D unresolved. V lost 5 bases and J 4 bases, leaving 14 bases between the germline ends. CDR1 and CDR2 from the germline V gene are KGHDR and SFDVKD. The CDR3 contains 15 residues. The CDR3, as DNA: TGTGCCACCAGTGGGGCCGGGGTAACTAATCAGCCCCAGCATTTT. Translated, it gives CATSGAGVTNQPQHF.

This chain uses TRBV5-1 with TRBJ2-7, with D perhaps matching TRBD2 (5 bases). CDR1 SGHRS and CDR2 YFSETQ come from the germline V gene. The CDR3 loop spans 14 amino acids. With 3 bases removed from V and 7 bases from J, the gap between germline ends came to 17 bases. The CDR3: CASSWATGMGEQYF. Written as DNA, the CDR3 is TGCGCCAGCAGCTGGGCGACGGGGATGGGGGAGCAGTACTTC.

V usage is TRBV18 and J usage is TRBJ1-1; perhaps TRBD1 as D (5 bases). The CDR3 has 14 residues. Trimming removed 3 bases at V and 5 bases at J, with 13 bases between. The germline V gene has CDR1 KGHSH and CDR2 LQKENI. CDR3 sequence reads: CASSPQGSQTEAFF. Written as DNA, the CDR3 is TGTGCCAGCTCACCTCAGGGCTCCCAGACTGAAGCTTTCTTT. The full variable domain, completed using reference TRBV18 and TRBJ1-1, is NAGVMQNPRHLVRRRGQEARLRCSPMKGHSHVYWYRQLPEEGLKFMVYLQKENIIDESGMPKERFSAEFPKEGPSILRIQQVVRGDSAAYFCASSPQGSQTEAFFGQGTRLTVV.

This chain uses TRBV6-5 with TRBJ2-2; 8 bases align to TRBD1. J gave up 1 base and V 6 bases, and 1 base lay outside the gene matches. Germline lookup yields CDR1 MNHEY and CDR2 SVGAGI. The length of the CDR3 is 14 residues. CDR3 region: CASRGTGNTGELFF. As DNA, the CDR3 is TGTGCCAGCAGGGGGACAGGGAACACCGGGGAGCTGTTTTTT.

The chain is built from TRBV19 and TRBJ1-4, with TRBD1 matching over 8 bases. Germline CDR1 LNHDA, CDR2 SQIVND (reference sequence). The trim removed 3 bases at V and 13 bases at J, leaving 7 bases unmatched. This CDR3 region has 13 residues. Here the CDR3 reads CASSMDRDGVLFF. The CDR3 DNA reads TGTGCCAGTAGTATGGACAGGGATGGGGTACTGTTTTTT.

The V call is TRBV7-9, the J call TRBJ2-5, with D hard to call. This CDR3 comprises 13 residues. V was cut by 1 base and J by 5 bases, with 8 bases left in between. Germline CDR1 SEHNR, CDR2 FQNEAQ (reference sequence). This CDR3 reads CASSLEPRETQYF. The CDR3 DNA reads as TGTGCCAGCAGCTTAGAGCCTAGGGAGACCCAGTACTTC. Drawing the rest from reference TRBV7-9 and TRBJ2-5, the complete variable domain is DTGVSQNPRHKITKRGQNVTFRCDPISEHNRLYWYRQTLGQGPEFLTYFQNEAQLEKSRLLSDRFSAERPKGSFSTLEIQRTEQGDSAMYLCASSLEPRETQYFGPGTRLLVL.

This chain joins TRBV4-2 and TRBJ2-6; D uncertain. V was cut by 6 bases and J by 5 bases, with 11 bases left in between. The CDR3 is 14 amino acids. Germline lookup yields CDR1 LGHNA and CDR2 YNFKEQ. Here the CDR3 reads CASRQVLWANVLTF. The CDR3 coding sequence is TGTGCCAGCAGGCAGGTTCTCTGGGCCAACGTCCTGACTTTC.

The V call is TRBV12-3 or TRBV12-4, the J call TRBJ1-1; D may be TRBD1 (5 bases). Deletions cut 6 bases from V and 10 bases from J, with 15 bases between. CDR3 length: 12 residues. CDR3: CASRVGVATAFF. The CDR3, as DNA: TGTGCCAGCAGGGTGGGGGTGGCGACAGCTTTCTTT.

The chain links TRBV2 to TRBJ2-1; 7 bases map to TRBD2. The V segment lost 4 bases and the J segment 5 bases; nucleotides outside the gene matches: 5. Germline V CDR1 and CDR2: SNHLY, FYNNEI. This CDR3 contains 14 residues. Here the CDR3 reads CASSGREGNNEQFF. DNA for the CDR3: TGTGCCAGCAGTGGCAGGGAGGGAAACAATGAGCAGTTCTTC. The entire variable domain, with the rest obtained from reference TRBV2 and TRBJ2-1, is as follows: EPEVTQTPSHQVTQMGQEVILRCVPISNHLYFYWYRQILGQKVEFLVSFYNNEISEKSEIFDDQFSVERPDGSNFTLKIRSTKLEDSAMYFCASSGREGNNEQFFGPGTRLTVL.

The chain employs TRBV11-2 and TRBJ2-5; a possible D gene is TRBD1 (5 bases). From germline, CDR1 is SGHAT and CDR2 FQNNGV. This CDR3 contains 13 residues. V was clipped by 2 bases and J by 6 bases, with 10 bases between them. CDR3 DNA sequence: TGTGCCAGCAGCTTAAACAGGATGCAGACCCAGTACTTC. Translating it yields CASSLNRMQTQYF. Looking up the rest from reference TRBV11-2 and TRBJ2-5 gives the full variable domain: EAGVAQSPRYKIIEKRQSVAFWCNPISGHATLYWYQQILGQGPKLLIQFQNNGVVDDSQLPKDRFSAERLKGVDSTLKIQPAKLEDSAVYLCASSLNRMQTQYFGPGTRLLVL.

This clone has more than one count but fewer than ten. CDR3 sequence: CAISEGFKSGGTGELFF. For the CDR3, the DNA is TGTGCCATCAGTGAAGGATTCAAGAGCGGGGGCACCGGGGAGCTGTTTTTT. V usage is TRBV10-3 and J usage is TRBJ2-2; 8 bases are shared with TRBD2. This CDR3 is built from 17 residues. Germline V gives CDR1 ENHRY, CDR2 SYGVKD. V trimming: 3 bases; J trimming: 4 bases; junction bases outside the gene matches: 10.

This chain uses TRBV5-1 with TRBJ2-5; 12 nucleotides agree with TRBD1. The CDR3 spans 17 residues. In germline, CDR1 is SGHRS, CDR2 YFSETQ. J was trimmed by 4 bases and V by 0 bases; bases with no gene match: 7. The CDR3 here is CASSLGDRGRSGETQYF. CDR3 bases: TGCGCCAGCAGCTTGGGGGACAGGGGGCGCAGTGGAGAGACCCAGTACTTC.

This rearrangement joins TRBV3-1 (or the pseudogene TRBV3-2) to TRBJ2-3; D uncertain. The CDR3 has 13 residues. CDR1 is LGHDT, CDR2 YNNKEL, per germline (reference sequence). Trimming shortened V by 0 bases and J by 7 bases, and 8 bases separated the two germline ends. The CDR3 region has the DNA TGTGCCAGCAGCCAAGAAGGCCCCTATACGCAGTATTTT. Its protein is CASSQEGPYTQYF.

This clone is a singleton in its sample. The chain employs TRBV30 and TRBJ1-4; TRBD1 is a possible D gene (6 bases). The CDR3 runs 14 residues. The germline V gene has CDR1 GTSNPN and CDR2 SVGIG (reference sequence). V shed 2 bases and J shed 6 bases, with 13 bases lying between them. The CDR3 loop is CAWSFTGRDEKLFF. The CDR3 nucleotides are TGTGCCTGGAGTTTCACAGGGCGTGATGAAAAACTGTTTTTT.

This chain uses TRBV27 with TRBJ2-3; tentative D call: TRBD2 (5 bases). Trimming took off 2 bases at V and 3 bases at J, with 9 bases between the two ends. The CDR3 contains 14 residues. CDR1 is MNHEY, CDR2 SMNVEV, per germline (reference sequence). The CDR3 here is CASSLRRRTDTQYF. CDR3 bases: TGTGCCAGCAGTTTAAGGAGGAGGACAGATACGCAGTATTTT.

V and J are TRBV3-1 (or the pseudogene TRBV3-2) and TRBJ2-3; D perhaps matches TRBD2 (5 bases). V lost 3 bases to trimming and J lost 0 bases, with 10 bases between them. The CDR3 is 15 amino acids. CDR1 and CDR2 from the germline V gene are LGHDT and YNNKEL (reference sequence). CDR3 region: CASSHFRGSTDTQYF. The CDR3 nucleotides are TGTGCCAGCAGCCATTTCCGCGGGAGCACAGATACGCAGTATTTT.

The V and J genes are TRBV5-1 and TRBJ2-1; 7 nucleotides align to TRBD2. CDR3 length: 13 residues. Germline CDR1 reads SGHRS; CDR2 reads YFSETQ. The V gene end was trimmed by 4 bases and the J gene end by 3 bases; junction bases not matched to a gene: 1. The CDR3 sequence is CASSRDYYNEQFF. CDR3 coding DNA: TGCGCCAGCAGCCGGGACTACTACAATGAGCAGTTCTTC.

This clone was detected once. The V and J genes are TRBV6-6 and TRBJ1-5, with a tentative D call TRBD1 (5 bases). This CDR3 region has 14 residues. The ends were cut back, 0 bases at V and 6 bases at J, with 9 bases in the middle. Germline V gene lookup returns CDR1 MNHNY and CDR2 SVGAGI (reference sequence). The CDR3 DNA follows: TGTGCCAGCAGTTACTCAGCTGGGGGTCAGCCCCAGCATTTT. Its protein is CASSYSAGGQPQHF.

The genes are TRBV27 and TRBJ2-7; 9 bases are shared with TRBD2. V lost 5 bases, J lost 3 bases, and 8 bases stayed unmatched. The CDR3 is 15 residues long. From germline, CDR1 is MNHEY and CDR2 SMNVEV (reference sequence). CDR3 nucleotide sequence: TGTGCCAGCAGTCCAACCGGGACTAGCTTCTACGAGCAGTACTTC. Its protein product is CASSPTGTSFYEQYF.

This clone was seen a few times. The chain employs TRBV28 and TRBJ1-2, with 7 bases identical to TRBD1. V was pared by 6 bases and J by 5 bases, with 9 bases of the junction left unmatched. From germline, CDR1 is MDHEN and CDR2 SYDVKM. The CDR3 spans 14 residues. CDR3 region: CASRPQGVDYGYTF. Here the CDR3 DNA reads TGTGCCAGCAGGCCTCAGGGGGTGGATTATGGCTACACCTTC.